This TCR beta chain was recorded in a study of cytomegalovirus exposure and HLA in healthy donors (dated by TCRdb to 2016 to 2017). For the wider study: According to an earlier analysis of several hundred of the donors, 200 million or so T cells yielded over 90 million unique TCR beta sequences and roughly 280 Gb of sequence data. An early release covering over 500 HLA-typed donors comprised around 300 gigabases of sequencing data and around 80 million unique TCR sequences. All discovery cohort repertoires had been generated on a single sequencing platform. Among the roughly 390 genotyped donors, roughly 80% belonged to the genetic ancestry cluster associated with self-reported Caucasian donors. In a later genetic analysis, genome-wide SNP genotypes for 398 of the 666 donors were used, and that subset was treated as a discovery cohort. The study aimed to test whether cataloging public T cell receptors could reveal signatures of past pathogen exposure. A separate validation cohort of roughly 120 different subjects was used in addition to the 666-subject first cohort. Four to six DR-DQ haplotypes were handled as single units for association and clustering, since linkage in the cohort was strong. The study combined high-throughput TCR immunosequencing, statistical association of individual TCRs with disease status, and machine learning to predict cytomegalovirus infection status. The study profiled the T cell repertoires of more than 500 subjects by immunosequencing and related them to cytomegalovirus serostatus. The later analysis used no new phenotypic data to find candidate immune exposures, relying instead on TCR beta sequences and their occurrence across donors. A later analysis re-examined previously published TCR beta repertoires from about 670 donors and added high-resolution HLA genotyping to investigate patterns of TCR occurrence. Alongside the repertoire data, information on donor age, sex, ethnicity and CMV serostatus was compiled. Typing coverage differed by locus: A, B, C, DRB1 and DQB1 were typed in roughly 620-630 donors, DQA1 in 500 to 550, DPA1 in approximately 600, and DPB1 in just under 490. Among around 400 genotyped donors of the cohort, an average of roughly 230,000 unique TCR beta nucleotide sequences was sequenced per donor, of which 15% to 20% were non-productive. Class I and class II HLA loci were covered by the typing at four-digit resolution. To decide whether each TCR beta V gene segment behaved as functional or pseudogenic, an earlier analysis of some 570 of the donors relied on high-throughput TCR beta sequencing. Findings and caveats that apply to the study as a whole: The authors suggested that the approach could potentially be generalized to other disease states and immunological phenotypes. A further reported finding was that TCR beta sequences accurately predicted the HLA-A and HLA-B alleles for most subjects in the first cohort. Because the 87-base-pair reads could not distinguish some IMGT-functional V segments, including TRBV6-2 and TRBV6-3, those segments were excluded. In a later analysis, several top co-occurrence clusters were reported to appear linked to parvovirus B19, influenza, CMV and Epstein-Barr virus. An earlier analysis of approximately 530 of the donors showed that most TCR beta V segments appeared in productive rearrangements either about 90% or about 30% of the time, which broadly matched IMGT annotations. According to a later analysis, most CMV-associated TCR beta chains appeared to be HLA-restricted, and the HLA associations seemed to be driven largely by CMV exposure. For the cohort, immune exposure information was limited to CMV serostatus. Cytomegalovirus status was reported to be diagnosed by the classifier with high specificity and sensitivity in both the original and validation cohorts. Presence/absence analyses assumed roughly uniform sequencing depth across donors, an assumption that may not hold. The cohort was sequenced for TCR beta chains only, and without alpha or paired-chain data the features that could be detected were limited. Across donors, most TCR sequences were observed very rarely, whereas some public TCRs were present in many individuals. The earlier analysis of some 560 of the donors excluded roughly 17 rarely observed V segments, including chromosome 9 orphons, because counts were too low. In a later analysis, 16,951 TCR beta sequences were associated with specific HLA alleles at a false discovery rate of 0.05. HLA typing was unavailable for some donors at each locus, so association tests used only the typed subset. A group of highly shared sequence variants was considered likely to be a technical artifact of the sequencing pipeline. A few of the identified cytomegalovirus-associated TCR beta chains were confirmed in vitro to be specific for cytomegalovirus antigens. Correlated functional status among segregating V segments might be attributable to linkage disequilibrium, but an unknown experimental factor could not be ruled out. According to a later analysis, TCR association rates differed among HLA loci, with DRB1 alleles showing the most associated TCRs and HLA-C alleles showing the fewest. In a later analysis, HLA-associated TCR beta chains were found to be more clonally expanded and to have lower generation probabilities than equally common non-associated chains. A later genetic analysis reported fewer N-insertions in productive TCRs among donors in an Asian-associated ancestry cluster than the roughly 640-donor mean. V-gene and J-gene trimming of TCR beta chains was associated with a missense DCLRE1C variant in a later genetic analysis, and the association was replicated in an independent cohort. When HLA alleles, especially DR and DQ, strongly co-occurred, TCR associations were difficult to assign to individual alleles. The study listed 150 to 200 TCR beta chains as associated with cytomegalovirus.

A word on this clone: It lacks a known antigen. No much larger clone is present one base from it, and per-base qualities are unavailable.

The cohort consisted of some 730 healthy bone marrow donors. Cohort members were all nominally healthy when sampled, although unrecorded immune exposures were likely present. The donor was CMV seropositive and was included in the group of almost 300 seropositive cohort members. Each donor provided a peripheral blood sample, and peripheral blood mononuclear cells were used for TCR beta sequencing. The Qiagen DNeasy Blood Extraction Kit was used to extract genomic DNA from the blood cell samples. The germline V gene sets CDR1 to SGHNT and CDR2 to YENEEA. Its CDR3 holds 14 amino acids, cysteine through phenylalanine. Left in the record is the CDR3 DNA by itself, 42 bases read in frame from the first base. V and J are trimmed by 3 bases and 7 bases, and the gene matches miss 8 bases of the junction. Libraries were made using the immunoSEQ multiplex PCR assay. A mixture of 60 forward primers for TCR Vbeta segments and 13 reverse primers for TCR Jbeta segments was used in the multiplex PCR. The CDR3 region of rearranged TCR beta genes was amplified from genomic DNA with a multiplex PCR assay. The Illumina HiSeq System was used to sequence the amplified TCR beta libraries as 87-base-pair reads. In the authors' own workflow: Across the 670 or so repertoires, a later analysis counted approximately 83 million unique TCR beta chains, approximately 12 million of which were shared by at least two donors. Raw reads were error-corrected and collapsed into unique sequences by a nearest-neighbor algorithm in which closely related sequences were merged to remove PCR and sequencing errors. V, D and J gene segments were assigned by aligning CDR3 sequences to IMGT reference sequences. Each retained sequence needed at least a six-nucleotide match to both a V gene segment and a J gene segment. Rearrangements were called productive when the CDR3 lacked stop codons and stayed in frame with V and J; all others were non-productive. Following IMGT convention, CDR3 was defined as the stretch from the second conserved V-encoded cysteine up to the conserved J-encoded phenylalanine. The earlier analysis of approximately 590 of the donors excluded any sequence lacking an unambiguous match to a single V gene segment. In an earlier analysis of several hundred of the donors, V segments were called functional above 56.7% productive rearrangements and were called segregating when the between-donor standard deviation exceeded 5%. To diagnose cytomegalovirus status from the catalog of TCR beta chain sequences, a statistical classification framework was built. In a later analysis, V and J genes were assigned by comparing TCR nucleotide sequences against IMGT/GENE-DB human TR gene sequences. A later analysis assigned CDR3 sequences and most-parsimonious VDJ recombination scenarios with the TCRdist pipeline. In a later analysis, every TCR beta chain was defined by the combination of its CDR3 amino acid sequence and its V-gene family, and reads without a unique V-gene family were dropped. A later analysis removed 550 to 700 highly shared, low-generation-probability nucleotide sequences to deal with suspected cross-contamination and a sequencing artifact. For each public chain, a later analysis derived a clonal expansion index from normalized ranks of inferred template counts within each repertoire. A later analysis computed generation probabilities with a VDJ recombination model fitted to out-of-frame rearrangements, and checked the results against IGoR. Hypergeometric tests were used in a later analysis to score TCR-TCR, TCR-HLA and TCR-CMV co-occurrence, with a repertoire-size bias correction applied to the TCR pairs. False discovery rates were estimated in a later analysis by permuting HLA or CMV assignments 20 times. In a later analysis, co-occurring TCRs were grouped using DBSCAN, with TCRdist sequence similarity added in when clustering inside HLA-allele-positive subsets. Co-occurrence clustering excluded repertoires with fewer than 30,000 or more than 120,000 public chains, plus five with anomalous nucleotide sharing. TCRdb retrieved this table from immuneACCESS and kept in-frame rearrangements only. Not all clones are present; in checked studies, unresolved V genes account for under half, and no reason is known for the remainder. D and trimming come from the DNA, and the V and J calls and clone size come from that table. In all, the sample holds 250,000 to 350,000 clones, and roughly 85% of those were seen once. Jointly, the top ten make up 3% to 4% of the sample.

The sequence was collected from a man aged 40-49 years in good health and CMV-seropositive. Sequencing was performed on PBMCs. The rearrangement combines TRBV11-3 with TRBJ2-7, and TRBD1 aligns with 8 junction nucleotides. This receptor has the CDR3 CASSFDGTGWEQYF. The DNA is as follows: TGTGCCAGCAGCTTCGATGGGACAGGCTGGGAGCAGTACTTC.